The entry below gives a single T cell receptor (beta chain) sequence along with its context. No antigen is known for it. No base quality information exists; no much larger clone differs at one position. For CDR1 and CDR2, the germline V gene (reference sequence) lists GTSNPN and SVGIG. The CDR3 spans 13 residues, from the cysteine through the phenylalanine. The only DNA kept is the CDR3, 39 bases in frame from the first base. At the junction V is shortened by 2 bases and J by 2 bases; bases outside the gene matches: 2. The data originate from a study of metastatic and nonmetastatic thyroid tumors (dated by TCRdb to between 2020 and 2021). Turning to the overall study: The researchers compared repertoires between peripheral blood samples and tumor or nodule tissue samples from patients with malignant or benign thyroid disease.

On the study overall, not on this receptor specifically: In both blood and tumor samples, TCR beta diversity was reported to be significantly higher in malignant tumors than in benign nodules.

None of the patients had been given any treatment before thyroid surgery. Using T-cell receptor beta sequencing, the researchers looked back retrospectively at clinical samples from patients, gathered between about 2012 and 2019. Receptors were amplified or captured by PCR. The reads were generated on an Illumina HiSeq 4000. High-throughput sequencing was used to profile the TCR beta-chain CDR3 region of each patient. Per the authors' processing: CDR3 differences across clinicopathological groups were used to build a classifier for discriminating distant-metastatic papillary thyroid cancer patients. The Shannon index was used to measure repertoire diversity, and the Morisita-Horn index was used to measure how similar tumor and blood repertoires were. TCRdb handled the public reads itself, with Q25 trimming in fastp and clone calling in MiXCR, and kept productive beta chains. In this record, the V and J calls reflect TCRdb's handling and not the investigators' own analysis. The sample data list approximately 16,000 clones, and under 30% of these were observed just once. The ten most abundant clones make up approximately 15% of the sample.

Sequencing was done on a sample of adjacent normal tissue. This clonotype was sampled from a female donor with papillary thyroid cancer or a benign thyroid nodule (not recorded which). Some clones in this sample may be carry-over from other donors' samples. The sequence joins TRBV30 to TRBJ2-7, with TRBD1 matching 8 junction bases. Here is the DNA: TGTGCCTGGAGTACAGGGGGAACCTACGAGCAGTACTTC. The resulting protein is CAWSTGGTYEQYF. Joined to the reference TRBV30 and TRBJ2-7 proteins, this CDR3 gives the full variable domain: SQTIHQWPATLVQPVGSPLSLECTVEGTSNPNLYWYRQAAGRGLQLLFYSVGIGQISSEVPQNLSASRPQDRQFILSSKKLLLSDSGFYLCAWSTGGTYEQYFGPGTRLTVT.